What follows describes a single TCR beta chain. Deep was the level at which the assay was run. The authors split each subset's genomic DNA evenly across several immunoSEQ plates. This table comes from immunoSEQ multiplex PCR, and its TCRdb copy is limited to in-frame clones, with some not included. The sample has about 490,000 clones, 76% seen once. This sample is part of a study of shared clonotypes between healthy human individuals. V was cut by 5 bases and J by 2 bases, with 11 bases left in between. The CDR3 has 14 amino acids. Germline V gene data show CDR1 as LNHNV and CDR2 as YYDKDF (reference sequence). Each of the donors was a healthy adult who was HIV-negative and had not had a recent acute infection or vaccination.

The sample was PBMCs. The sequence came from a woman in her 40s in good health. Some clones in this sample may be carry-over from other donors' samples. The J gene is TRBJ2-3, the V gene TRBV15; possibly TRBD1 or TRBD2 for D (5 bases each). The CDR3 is CATSVGPFTDTQYF. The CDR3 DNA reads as TGTGCCACCAGCGTGGGACCATTCACAGATACGCAGTATTTT.